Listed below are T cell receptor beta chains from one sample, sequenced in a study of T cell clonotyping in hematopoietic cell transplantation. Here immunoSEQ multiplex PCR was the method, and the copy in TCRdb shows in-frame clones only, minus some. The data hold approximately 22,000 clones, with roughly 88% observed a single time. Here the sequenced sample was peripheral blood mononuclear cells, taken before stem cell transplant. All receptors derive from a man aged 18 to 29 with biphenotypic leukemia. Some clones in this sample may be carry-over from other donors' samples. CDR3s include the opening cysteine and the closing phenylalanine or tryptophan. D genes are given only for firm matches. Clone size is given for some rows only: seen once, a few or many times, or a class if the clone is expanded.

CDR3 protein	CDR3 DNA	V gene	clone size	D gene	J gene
CASSSQGREGYGYTF	TGTGCCAGTAGTTCACAAGGTCGCGAAGGCTATGGCTACACCTTC	TRBV19	once	-	TRBJ1-2
CASSFGRVSGNTIYF	TGTGCCAGCAGCTTTGGACGGGTCTCTGGAAACACCATATATTTT	TRBV11-2	-	-	TRBJ1-3
CASSDKNYEQYF	TGCGCCAGCAGTGATAAGAACTACGAGCAGTACTTC	TRBV10-1	-	-	TRBJ2-7
CASSLAKVVEGEYGYTF	TGTGCCAGCAGCTTGGCCAAGGTGGTAGAAGGGGAATATGGCTACACCTTC	TRBV5-4	-	-	TRBJ1-2
CASSLEAGARGDTQYF	TGTGCCAGCAGCTTGGAGGCGGGGGCACGTGGAGATACGCAGTATTTT	TRBV5-4	-	-	TRBJ2-3
CASSFTRQEGTDTQYF	TGCGCCAGCAGCTTCACCAGACAGGAGGGCACAGATACGCAGTATTTT	TRBV5-1	-	-	TRBJ2-3
CASSKPHDSSLSNQPQHF	TGTGCCAGCAGCAAACCCCACGACAGTTCGTTAAGCAATCAGCCCCAGCATTTT	TRBV21-1	few	-	TRBJ1-5
CASRALQETQYF	TGTGCCAGCAGGGCTCTTCAAGAGACCCAGTACTTC	TRBV6-6	-	-	TRBJ2-5
CASSRQETYGYTF	TGTGCCAGTAGTCGTCAAGAAACCTATGGCTACACCTTC	TRBV19	-	-	TRBJ1-2
CASSFLAGNQPQHF	TGTGCCAGCAGTTTCTTGGCGGGCAATCAGCCCCAGCATTTT	TRBV27	-	-	TRBJ1-5
CAWSGGSYTF	TGTGCCTGGAGCGGGGGAAGCTACACCTTC	TRBV30	-	-	TRBJ1-2
CASSGGVNTEAFF	TGCGCCAGCAGTGGCGGAGTGAACACTGAAGCTTTCTTT	TRBV5-1	once	-	TRBJ1-1
CASSQVAGEYTEAFF	TGCGCCAGCAGCCAAGTTGCAGGAGAGTACACTGAAGCTTTCTTT	TRBV4-1	-	-	TRBJ1-1
CSALEREKLFF	TGCAGTGCCCTCGAACGGGAAAAACTGTTTTTT	TRBV20-1	few	-	TRBJ1-4
CASSYSTDGTEAFF	TGTGCCAGCAGTTACTCGACGGACGGCACTGAAGCTTTCTTT	TRBV6-5	-	-	TRBJ1-1
CASSPGQLFSEQYF	TGTGCCAGCAGTCCGGGACAGCTGTTCTCGGAGCAGTACTTC	TRBV6-1	-	TRBD1	TRBJ2-7
CASSLRASGYEQYF	TGTGCCAGCAGCCTCCGGGCTAGCGGCTACGAGCAGTACTTC	TRBV11-3	-	TRBD2	TRBJ2-7
CASSGTSGAQYF	TGTGCCAGCAGTGGGACTAGTGGCGCGCAGTATTTT	TRBV2	-	TRBD2	TRBJ2-3
CAISGDILRVREQYF	TGTGCCATCAGTGGGGACATCCTGAGGGTGAGGGAGCAGTACTTC	TRBV10-3	-	-	TRBJ2-7
CASSFPHQNTEAFF	TGTGCCAGCAGCTTTCCCCATCAGAACACTGAAGCTTTCTTT	TRBV5-6	-	-	TRBJ1-1
CAWSSLRQGGSVLTF	TGTGCCTGGAGTTCGCTGCGACAGGGGGGTTCGGTCCTGACTTTC	TRBV30	-	TRBD1	TRBJ2-6
CASSSDRDLSYEQYF	TGTGCCAGTAGTTCCGACCGGGACTTATCCTACGAGCAGTACTTC	TRBV19	-	-	TRBJ2-7
CATSSYSSTDTQYF	TGTGCCACCAGCTCATACTCTAGCACAGATACGCAGTATTTT	TRBV15	-	-	TRBJ2-3
CASSFSQGSNTEAFF	TGCGCCAGCAGCTTCTCACAGGGCTCGAACACTGAAGCTTTCTTT	TRBV5-1	-	-	TRBJ1-1
CASSVDPSQGDYGYTF	TGTGCCAGCAGCGTAGATCCCTCTCAAGGGGACTATGGCTACACCTTC	TRBV9	once	-	TRBJ1-2
CASSRTEGYNEQFF	TGTGCCAGCAGTCGGACCGAAGGCTACAATGAGCAGTTCTTC	TRBV6-5	-	-	TRBJ2-1
CASSEAKLELFF	TGTGCCAGCAGTGAAGCGAAACTGGAGCTGTTTTTT	TRBV6-1	-	-	TRBJ2-2
CASSESGGFYSPLHF	TGTGCCAGCAGTGAATCGGGTGGCTTCTATTCACCCCTCCACTTT	TRBV2	-	-	TRBJ1-6
CATTPPTGRRYGYTF	TGTGCCACCACCCCACCAACAGGGCGACGCTATGGCTACACCTTC	TRBV15	-	-	TRBJ1-2
CASSIGASGPYEQYF	TGTGCCAGTAGTATAGGTGCTAGCGGTCCCTACGAGCAGTACTTC	TRBV19	-	TRBD2	TRBJ2-7
CASSLSGLASGTDTQYF	TGTGCCAGCAGCTTAAGTGGTCTGGCTAGCGGCACAGATACGCAGTATTTT	TRBV11-3	once	-	TRBJ2-3
CASSQETQYF	TGTGCCAGCAGCCAAGAGACCCAGTACTTC	TRBV5-4	once	-	TRBJ2-5
CASSNQGSSYEQYF	TGTGCCAGTAGTAACCAGGGAAGCTCCTACGAGCAGTACTTC	TRBV19	-	-	TRBJ2-7
CAWTGLSPQETQYF	TGTGCCTGGACGGGGCTTAGCCCTCAAGAGACCCAGTACTTC	TRBV30	-	-	TRBJ2-5
CASSLSWGLTEAFF	TGTGCCAGCAGCTTGTCTTGGGGGCTCACTGAAGCTTTCTTT	TRBV5-4	-	-	TRBJ1-1
CASSPDRVGTEAFF	TGTGCCAGCAGCCCCGACAGGGTTGGTACTGAAGCTTTCTTT	TRBV7-2	once	TRBD1	TRBJ1-1
CASSYGQGPYNEQFF	TGTGCCAGCAGCTACGGACAGGGCCCCTACAATGAGCAGTTCTTC	TRBV6-5	once	TRBD1	TRBJ2-1
CASSESVSGANVLTF	TGTGCCAGCAGCGAATCCGTTTCCGGGGCCAACGTCCTGACTTTC	TRBV9	-	-	TRBJ2-6
CASSPRLAASTDTQYF	TGCGCCAGCAGTCCACGACTAGCGGCGAGCACAGATACGCAGTATTTT	TRBV10-1	-	TRBD2	TRBJ2-3
CASSKWDRRYEQYF	TGTGCCAGCAGCAAGTGGGACAGGAGGTACGAGCAGTACTTC	TRBV7-2	-	TRBD1	TRBJ2-7
CASRQHGTLREHTEAFF	TGTGCCAGTCGCCAACACGGGACATTACGAGAGCACACTGAAGCTTTCTTT	TRBV19	-	-	TRBJ1-1
CAWSVGGRAWFF	TGTGCATGGAGTGTGGGGGGGAGGGCGTGGTTCTTC	TRBV30	-	TRBD2	TRBJ2-1
CASSILLAGGNTQYF	TGTGCCAGTAGTATCCTACTAGCGGGGGGTAATACGCAGTATTTT	TRBV19	-	TRBD2	TRBJ2-3
CASSFGPTSGGPTDTQYF	TGTGCCAGTAGTTTCGGGCCTACTAGCGGGGGGCCCACAGATACGCAGTATTTT	TRBV19	few	TRBD2	TRBJ2-3
CAWRIGRLYEQYF	TGTGCCTGGAGAATCGGCAGGCTCTACGAGCAGTACTTC	TRBV30	-	-	TRBJ2-7
CASSYGVDGYTF	TGTGCCAGCAGTTACGGAGTGGACGGCTACACCTTC	TRBV6-5	-	-	TRBJ1-2
CASSFSLGGEQYF	TGTGCCAGCAGCTTCTCCCTTGGGGGGGAGCAGTACTTC	TRBV7-6	-	-	TRBJ2-7
CASTNPGTPDEQYF	TGCGCCAGCACAAATCCCGGGACACCGGACGAGCAGTACTTC	TRBV5-1	-	-	TRBJ2-7
CASSLSSRGRGNSPLHF	TGTGCCAGCTCATTATCATCTCGAGGGCGCGGCAATTCACCCCTCCACTTT	TRBV18	-	-	TRBJ1-6
CASSIESNTEAFF	TGTGCCAGTAGTATAGAGTCGAACACTGAAGCTTTCTTT	TRBV19	-	-	TRBJ1-1
CASSLASLGTSGISYEQYF	TGTGCCAGCAGCTTAGCCTCGCTTGGGACTAGCGGCATCTCCTACGAGCAGTACTTC	TRBV11-2	-	TRBD2	TRBJ2-7
CASSDRGGNQPQHF	TGTGCCAGCAGTGACAGGGGGGGTAATCAGCCCCAGCATTTT	TRBV6-6	once	TRBD1	TRBJ1-5
CASSTGSETEAFF	TGTGCCAGTAGCACGGGGTCGGAAACTGAAGCTTTCTTT	TRBV19	-	-	TRBJ1-1
CASSDGGSGEQFF	TGTGCCAGCAGCGATGGGGGATCGGGTGAGCAGTTCTTC	TRBV9	-	-	TRBJ2-1
CASSLSSAIYGYTF	TGTGCCAGCAGTTTATCGTCAGCGATCTATGGCTACACCTTC	TRBV27	few	-	TRBJ1-2
CASSPSRTVLSANVLTF	TGTGCCAGCAGTCCCAGCCGGACAGTTCTCTCGGCCAACGTCCTGACTTTC	TRBV27	-	-	TRBJ2-6
CASSPGPLEKLFF	TGCGCCAGCAGTCCAGGGCCCTTGGAAAAACTGTTTTTT	TRBV10-1	-	-	TRBJ1-4